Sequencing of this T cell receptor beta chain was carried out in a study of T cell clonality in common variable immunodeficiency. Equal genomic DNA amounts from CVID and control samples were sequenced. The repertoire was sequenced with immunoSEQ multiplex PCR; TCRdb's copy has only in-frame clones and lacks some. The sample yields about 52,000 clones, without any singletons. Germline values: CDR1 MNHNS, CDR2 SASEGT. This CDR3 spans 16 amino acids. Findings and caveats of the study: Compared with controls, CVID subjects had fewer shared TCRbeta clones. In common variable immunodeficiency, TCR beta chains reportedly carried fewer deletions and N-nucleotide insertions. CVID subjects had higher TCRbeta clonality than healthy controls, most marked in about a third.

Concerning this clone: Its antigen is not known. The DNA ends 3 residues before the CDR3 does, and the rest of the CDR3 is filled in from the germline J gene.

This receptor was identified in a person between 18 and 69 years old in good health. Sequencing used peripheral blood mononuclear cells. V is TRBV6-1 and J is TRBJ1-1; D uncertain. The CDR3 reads CASSVILAGGTDTAFF. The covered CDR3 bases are TGTGCCAGCAGTGTTATTCTAGCGGGAGGCACAGATACG.